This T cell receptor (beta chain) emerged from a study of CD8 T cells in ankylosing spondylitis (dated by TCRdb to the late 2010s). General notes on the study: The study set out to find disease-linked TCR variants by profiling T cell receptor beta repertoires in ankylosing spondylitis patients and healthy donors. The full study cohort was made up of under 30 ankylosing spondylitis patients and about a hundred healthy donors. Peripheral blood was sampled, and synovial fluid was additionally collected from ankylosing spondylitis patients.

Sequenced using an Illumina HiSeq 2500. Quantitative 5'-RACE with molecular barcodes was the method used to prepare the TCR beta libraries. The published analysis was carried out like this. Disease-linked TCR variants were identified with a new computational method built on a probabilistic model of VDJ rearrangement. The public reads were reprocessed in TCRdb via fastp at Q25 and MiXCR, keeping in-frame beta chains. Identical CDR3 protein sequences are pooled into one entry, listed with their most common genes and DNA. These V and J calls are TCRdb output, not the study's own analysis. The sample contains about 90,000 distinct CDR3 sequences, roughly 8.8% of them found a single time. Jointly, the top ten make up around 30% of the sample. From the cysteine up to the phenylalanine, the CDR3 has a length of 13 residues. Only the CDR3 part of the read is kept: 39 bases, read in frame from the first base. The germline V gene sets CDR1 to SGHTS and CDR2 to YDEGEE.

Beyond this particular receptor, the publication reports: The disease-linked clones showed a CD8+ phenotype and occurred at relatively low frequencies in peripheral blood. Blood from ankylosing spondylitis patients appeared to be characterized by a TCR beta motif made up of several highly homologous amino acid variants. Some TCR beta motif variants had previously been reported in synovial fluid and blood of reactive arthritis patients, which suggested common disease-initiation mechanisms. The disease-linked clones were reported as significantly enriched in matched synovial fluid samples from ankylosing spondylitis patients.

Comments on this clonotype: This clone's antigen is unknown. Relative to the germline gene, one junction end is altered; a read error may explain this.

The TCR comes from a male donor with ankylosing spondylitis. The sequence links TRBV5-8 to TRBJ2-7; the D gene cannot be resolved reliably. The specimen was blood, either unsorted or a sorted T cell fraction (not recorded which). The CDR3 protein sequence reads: CASSLVVGMASHF. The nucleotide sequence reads TGTGCCAGCAGCTTGGTGGTGGGCATGGCTTCGCACTTC.